These 2 T cell receptor beta chains came from one sample sequenced in a study of blood T cell repertoires in COVID-19. This table comes from immunoSEQ multiplex PCR, and its TCRdb copy is limited to in-frame clones, with some not included. The sample consists of tens of thousands of clones, around nine tenths of them appearing once. Sequencing was done on a sample of peripheral blood. All receptors come from a woman aged 40 to 50 with acute or convalescent COVID-19.

This chain connects TRBV16 to TRBJ2-1; the D gene is possibly TRBD1 (6 bases). The CDR3 runs 14 residues. V was shortened by 4 bases and J by 5 bases, with 12 bases between the two germline ends. The germline V gene has CDR1 KGHSY and CDR2 FQNENV. As DNA, the CDR3 is TGTGCCAGCAGCCCCCCGGGACATCACAATGAGCAGTTCTTC. Translating gives CASSPPGHHNEQFF.

The chain links TRBV7-8 to TRBJ2-3; TRBD2 matches 10 bases. This CDR3 region has 17 residues. V trimming: 1 base; J trimming: 4 bases; junction bases outside the gene matches: 8. Looked up from germline, CDR1 is SGHVS and CDR2 is FQNEAQ. CDR3 amino acids: CASSLVSLAGDPDTQYF. For the CDR3, the DNA is TGTGCCAGCAGCTTAGTGAGCCTAGCGGGAGACCCAGATACGCAGTATTTT.